This T cell receptor beta chain was obtained from a study of blood T cells in healthy people across ages. With regard to this clonotype: Its cognate antigen is unknown.

Using a J-beta primer mix together with a sample-barcoded 5' primer, a second PCR was run for 7 to 11 cycles. TCRdb reprocessed the 5' RACE reads via MiXCR and lists one record per CDR3 protein. The sample carries approximately 960,000 distinct CDR3 sequences, just under 30% recorded once. Study findings and constraints: Per million T cells, the diversity of TCR beta decreased roughly linearly as age advanced.

Every participating donor contributed about 10 milliliters of peripheral blood through a draw. This CDR3 is 15 amino acids long. Germline V lookup: CDR1 DFQATT, CDR2 SNEGSKA (reference sequence). The ends lost 1 base at V and 3 bases at J; junction bases unmatched: 3. These data were likewise used in another study, on T cells of mothers and their children. That source notes: Mothers yielded over 8 million CDR3 reads, children around 3.3 million each.

Sequenced: blood. The TCR was taken from a woman aged 35 to 49 in good health. The chain carries TRBV20-1 and TRBJ2-2, with 9 nucleotides matching TRBD2. The CDR3 sequence: CSARATSGYTGELFF. The DNA for the CDR3 is TGCAGTGCTAGAGCGACTAGCGGATACACCGGGGAGCTGTTTTTT.